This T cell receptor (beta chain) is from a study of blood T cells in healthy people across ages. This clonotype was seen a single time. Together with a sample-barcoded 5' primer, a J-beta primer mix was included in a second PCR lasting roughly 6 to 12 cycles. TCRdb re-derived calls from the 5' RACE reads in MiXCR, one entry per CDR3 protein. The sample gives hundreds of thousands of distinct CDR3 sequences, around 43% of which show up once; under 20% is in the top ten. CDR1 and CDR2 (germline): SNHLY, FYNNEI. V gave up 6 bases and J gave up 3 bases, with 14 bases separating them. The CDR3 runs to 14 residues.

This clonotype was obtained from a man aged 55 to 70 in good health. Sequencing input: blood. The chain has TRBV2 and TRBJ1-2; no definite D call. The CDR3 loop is CASRYGDIDYGYTF. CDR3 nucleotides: TGTGCCAGCAGATATGGTGATATAGACTATGGCTACACCTTC.